Listed here are 4 T cell receptor beta chains from one sample, sequenced in a study of blood T cell repertoires in COVID-19. Profiling relied on immunoSEQ multiplex PCR, and the TCRdb table lists in-frame clones only, not all of them. Here the sample spans 55,000 to 80,000 clones, about four fifths being singletons. Source material: peripheral blood. The receptor source for this set is a woman aged 65 to 85 with acute or convalescent COVID-19.

The rearrangement uses TRBV2 and TRBJ1-6; D not certain. The CDR3 length is 11 residues. The germline V gene has CDR1 SNHLY and CDR2 FYNNEI. V lost 5 bases and J lost 10, with 6 bases in between. The CDR3 DNA follows: TGTGCCAGCAGTCCCCAATCACCCCTCCACTTT. Amino acids: CASSPQSPLHF. Together with reference TRBV2 and TRBJ1-6, the CDR3 gives the full variable domain: EPEVTQTPSHQVTQMGQEVILRCVPISNHLYFYWYRQILGQKVEFLVSFYNNEISEKSEIFDDQFSVERPDGSNFTLKIRSTKLEDSAMYFCASSPQSPLHFGNGTRLTVT.

The chain has TRBV2 and TRBJ2-3; D not resolved. The CDR3 is 12 residues long. The V and J ends lost 6 bases and 4 bases respectively, with 8 bases between them. Germline V gives CDR1 SNHLY, CDR2 FYNNEI. CDR3: CASRLEADTQYF. CDR3 nucleotides: TGTGCCAGCAGGTTAGAAGCAGATACGCAGTATTTT.

This sequence joins TRBV28 and TRBJ2-1; 10 bases match TRBD2. CDR1 and CDR2 (germline): MDHEN, SYDVKM. CDR3 length: 16 residues. Trimming took 8 bases from V and 2 from J; bases not matched to a gene: 9. Here the CDR3 reads CASDSSAGGPYNEQFF. The CDR3 DNA reads TGTGCCAGCGACTCCTCAGCGGGAGGGCCCTACAATGAGCAGTTCTTC.

The chain links TRBV19 to TRBJ1-5; 11 nucleotides align to TRBD1. Germline trimming cut 5 bases from V and 4 bases from J; bases unmatched to any gene: 10. CDR3 length equals 17 residues. Germline V gives CDR1 LNHDA, CDR2 SQIVND (reference sequence). The CDR3 region is CASSPGTGGRSNQPQHF. Written as DNA, the CDR3 is TGTGCCAGTAGTCCTGGGACAGGGGGTCGAAGTAATCAGCCCCAGCATTTT.